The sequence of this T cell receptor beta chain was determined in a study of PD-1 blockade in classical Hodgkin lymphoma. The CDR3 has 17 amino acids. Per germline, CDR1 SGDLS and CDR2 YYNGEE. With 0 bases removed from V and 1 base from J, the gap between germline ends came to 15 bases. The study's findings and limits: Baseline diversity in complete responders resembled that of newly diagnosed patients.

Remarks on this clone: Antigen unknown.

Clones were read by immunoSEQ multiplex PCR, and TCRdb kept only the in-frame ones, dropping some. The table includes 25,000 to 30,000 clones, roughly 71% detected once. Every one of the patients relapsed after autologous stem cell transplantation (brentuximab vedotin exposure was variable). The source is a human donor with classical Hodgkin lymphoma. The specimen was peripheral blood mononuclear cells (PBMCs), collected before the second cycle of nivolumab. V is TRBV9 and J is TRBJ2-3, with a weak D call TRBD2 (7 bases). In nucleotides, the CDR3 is TGTGCCAGCAGCGTAGCTACCGGGGGGCTGGGCACAGATACGCAGTATTTT. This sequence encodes CASSVATGGLGTDTQYF. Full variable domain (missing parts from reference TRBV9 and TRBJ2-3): DSGVTQTPKHLITATGQRVTLRCSPRSGDLSVYWYQQSLDQGLQFLIQYYNGEERAKGNILERFSAQQFPDLHSELNLSSLELGDSALYFCASSVATGGLGTDTQYFGPGTRLTVL.